The present entry profiles one T cell receptor (beta chain) with its context. Its antigen is unknown. The study ran its PCR with 60 Vbeta and 13 Jbeta primers. Methods used by the authors: Counted up in a later analysis, unique TCR beta chains came to about 80 million, with around 11 million shared. The repertoire was sequenced with immunoSEQ multiplex PCR; TCRdb's copy has only in-frame clones and lacks some. Clonal size and the V and J genes are those of that table, whereas D and trimming came from the DNA. Here the sample spans 200,000 or so clones, approximately 70% being singletons. The CDR3 sequence is 14 residues long. The source of the sample is a study of cytomegalovirus exposure and HLA in healthy donors. The study's findings and limits: Apart from CMV serostatus, no immune exposure information was available. The authors later found TCR association rates varying by HLA locus, with DRB1 most and HLA-C fewest. Across donors, presence/absence analyses took sequencing depth to be roughly uniform.

The chain employs TRBV21-1 and TRBJ2-7; the D call in the table, TRBD2, was not verified against the DNA. TRBV21-1 is flagged as a pseudogene. The TCR sequence derives from a man aged 40-49 years in good health and CMV-seropositive. The sequenced sample consisted of PBMCs. The CDR3 DNA follows: TGTGCCAGCAGCAAAAACGGAGGTAGAGAAGAGCAGTACTTC. As protein: CASSKNGGREEQYF.